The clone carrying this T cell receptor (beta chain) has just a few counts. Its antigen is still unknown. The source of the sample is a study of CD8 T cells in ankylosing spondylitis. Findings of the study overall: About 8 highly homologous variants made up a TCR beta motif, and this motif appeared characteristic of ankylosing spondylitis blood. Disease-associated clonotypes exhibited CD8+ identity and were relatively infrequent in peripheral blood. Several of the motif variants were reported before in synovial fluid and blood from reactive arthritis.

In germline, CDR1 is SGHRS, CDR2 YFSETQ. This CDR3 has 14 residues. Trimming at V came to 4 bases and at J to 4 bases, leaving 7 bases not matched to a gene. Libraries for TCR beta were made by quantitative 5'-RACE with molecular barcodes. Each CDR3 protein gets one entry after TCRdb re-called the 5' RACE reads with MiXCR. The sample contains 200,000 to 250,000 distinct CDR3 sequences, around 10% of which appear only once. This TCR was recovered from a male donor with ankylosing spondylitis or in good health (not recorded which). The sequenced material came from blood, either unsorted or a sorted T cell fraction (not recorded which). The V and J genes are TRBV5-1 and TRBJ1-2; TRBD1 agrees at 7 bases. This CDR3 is CASSPGQNIYGYTF. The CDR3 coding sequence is TGCGCCAGCAGCCCGGGACAGAATATCTATGGCTACACCTTC.